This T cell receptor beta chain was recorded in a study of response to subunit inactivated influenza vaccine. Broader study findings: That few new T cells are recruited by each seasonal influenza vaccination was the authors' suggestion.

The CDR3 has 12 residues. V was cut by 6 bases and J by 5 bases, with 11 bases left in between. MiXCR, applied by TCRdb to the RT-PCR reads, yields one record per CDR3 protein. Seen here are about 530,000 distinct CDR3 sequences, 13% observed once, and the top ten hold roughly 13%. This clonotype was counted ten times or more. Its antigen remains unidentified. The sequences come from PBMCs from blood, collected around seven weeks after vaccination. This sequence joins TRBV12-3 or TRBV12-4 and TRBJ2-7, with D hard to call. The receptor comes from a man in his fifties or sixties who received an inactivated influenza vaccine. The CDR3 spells CASSLYYNEQYF. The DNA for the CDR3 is TGTGCCAGCAGCCTCTATTACAACGAGCAGTACTTC.